The rows below give T cell receptor beta chains drawn from one sample of a study of blood T cell repertoires in COVID-19. The protocol was immunoSEQ multiplex PCR, while the TCRdb copy is restricted to in-frame clones and leaves out a portion. This repertoire shows tens of thousands of clones, roughly 85% found once; its top ten account for more than 9.5%. The sequencing sample was made of peripheral blood. These receptors were obtained from a human donor in a cohort sampled during active COVID-19. Both conserved end residues are part of each CDR3. D genes are given only for firm matches. Size values are once, few and many counts, or a class for expanded clones, and some rows have none.

d_gene: TRBD1; v_gene: TRBV6-5; abundance: NA; j_gene: TRBJ2-7; CDR3aa: CASSSLDRGLADEQYF; CDR3nt: TGTGCCAGCAGTTCCCTAGACAGGGGGCTGGCGGACGAGCAGTACTTC
d_gene: NA; v_gene: TRBV27; abundance: NA; j_gene: TRBJ2-2; CDR3aa: CASSYIGELFF; CDR3nt: TGTGCCAGCAGTTACATCGGGGAGCTGTTTTTT
d_gene: NA; v_gene: TRBV24-1; abundance: NA; j_gene: TRBJ2-3; CDR3aa: CATSDFALDRTDTQYF; CDR3nt: TGTGCCACCAGTGATTTTGCACTAGATCGAACGGATACGCAGTATTTT
d_gene: NA; v_gene: TRBV18; abundance: NA; j_gene: TRBJ1-1; CDR3aa: CASSPSRGVYMNTEAFF; CDR3nt: TGTGCCAGCTCACCCTCACGGGGGGTTTATATGAACACTGAAGCTTTCTTT
d_gene: TRBD1; v_gene: TRBV10-1; abundance: NA; j_gene: TRBJ1-2; CDR3aa: CASSKPGQAVLYGYTF; CDR3nt: TGCGCCAGCAGTAAACCGGGACAGGCGGTCCTGTATGGCTACACCTTC
d_gene: NA; v_gene: TRBV19; abundance: NA; j_gene: TRBJ2-7; CDR3aa: CASSIARGDLRGHEQYF; CDR3nt: TGTGCCAGTAGTATAGCCCGCGGGGACTTGAGGGGGCATGAGCAGTACTTC
d_gene: TRBD2; v_gene: TRBV28; abundance: NA; j_gene: TRBJ2-3; CDR3aa: CASRPAGGGTQYF; CDR3nt: TGTGCCAGCAGGCCTGCGGGAGGGGGAACGCAGTATTTT
d_gene: NA; v_gene: TRBV5-1; abundance: NA; j_gene: TRBJ1-1; CDR3aa: CASSLTGSVNTEAFF; CDR3nt: TGCGCCAGCAGCCTGACCGGCAGCGTGAACACTGAAGCTTTCTTT
d_gene: NA; v_gene: TRBV11-3; abundance: NA; j_gene: TRBJ2-3; CDR3aa: CASSFGGSTDTQYF; CDR3nt: TGTGCCAGCAGCTTTGGCGGGAGCACAGATACGCAGTATTTT
d_gene: NA; v_gene: TRBV6-5; abundance: once; j_gene: TRBJ1-5; CDR3aa: CASSYRGSNQPQHF; CDR3nt: TGTGCCAGCAGTTACCGGGGTAGCAATCAGCCCCAGCATTTT
d_gene: TRBD2; v_gene: TRBV5-1; abundance: NA; j_gene: TRBJ2-7; CDR3aa: CASSPGTSGLEQYF; CDR3nt: TGCGCCAGCAGCCCGGGGACTAGCGGGCTCGAGCAGTACTTC
d_gene: NA; v_gene: TRBV7-8; abundance: NA; j_gene: TRBJ1-1; CDR3aa: CASSSGQFNTEAFF; CDR3nt: TGTGCCAGCAGCAGCGGACAGTTTAACACTGAAGCTTTCTTT
d_gene: TRBD1; v_gene: TRBV6-5; abundance: NA; j_gene: TRBJ1-5; CDR3aa: CASRQGVNQPQHF; CDR3nt: TGTGCCAGCAGACAGGGGGTGAATCAGCCCCAGCATTTT
d_gene: NA; v_gene: TRBV29-1; abundance: NA; j_gene: TRBJ1-3; CDR3aa: CSVPSAGNTIYF; CDR3nt: TGCAGCGTTCCGAGTGCTGGAAACACCATATATTTT
d_gene: NA; v_gene: TRBV10-3; abundance: few; j_gene: TRBJ2-7; CDR3aa: CAISDGGSYEQYF; CDR3nt: TGTGCCATCAGTGACGGGGGCTCCTACGAGCAGTACTTC
d_gene: TRBD1; v_gene: TRBV11-2; abundance: NA; j_gene: TRBJ2-7; CDR3aa: CASSPTGGVRYEQYF; CDR3nt: TGTGCCAGCAGCCCGACAGGGGGCGTTCGTTACGAGCAGTACTTC
d_gene: NA; v_gene: TRBV29-1; abundance: NA; j_gene: TRBJ1-3; CDR3aa: CSVNTGNTIYF; CDR3nt: TGCAGCGTTAACACTGGAAACACCATATATTTT
d_gene: NA; v_gene: TRBV27; abundance: NA; j_gene: TRBJ1-4; CDR3aa: CASSWDIAGEKLFF; CDR3nt: TGTGCCAGCAGTTGGGACATTGCAGGTGAAAAACTGTTTTTT
d_gene: NA; v_gene: TRBV7-2; abundance: once; j_gene: TRBJ1-3; CDR3aa: CASSLGVVSSNTIYF; CDR3nt: TGTGCCAGCAGCTTAGGAGTGGTTTCTTCCAACACCATATATTTT
d_gene: NA; v_gene: TRBV20-1; abundance: NA; j_gene: TRBJ1-1; CDR3aa: CSASWQGGGAFF; CDR3nt: TGCAGTGCTAGTTGGCAGGGCGGTGGCGCTTTCTTT
d_gene: NA; v_gene: TRBV18; abundance: NA; j_gene: TRBJ1-5; CDR3aa: CASSPTEGSAYSNQPQHF; CDR3nt: TGTGCCAGCTCACCTACAGAAGGGAGCGCCTATAGCAATCAGCCCCAGCATTTT
d_gene: NA; v_gene: TRBV12-3/TRBV12-4; abundance: NA; j_gene: TRBJ2-5; CDR3aa: CASRSSETQYF; CDR3nt: TGTGCCAGCAGATCTTCGGAGACCCAGTACTTC
d_gene: NA; v_gene: TRBV14; abundance: NA; j_gene: TRBJ2-2; CDR3aa: CASSLGLASGELFF; CDR3nt: TGTGCCAGCAGCCTCGGGCTAGCGTCCGGGGAGCTGTTTTTT
d_gene: TRBD2; v_gene: TRBV27; abundance: NA; j_gene: TRBJ2-2; CDR3aa: CASSRRLAGVSGELFF; CDR3nt: TGTGCCAGCAGCCGGAGACTAGCGGGAGTTTCGGGGGAGCTGTTTTTT
d_gene: NA; v_gene: TRBV3-1/TRBV3-2; abundance: NA; j_gene: TRBJ1-2; CDR3aa: CASSQEGENYGYTF; CDR3nt: TGTGCCAGCAGCCAAGAGGGAGAAAACTATGGCTACACCTTC
d_gene: NA; v_gene: TRBV3-1/TRBV3-2; abundance: NA; j_gene: TRBJ2-3; CDR3aa: CASSQAPGPQPTDTQYF; CDR3nt: TGTGCCAGCAGCCAAGCCCCAGGGCCCCAGCCCACAGATACGCAGTATTTT
d_gene: TRBD1; v_gene: TRBV5-1; abundance: NA; j_gene: TRBJ1-4; CDR3aa: CASSLRGVQGDEKLFF; CDR3nt: TGCGCCAGCAGCCTCCGAGGTGTCCAGGGGGATGAAAAACTGTTTTTT
d_gene: NA; v_gene: TRBV28; abundance: few; j_gene: TRBJ1-1; CDR3aa: CASSPRGGASAEAFF; CDR3nt: TGTGCCAGCAGTCCCCGTGGGGGGGCGAGCGCTGAAGCTTTCTTT
d_gene: NA; v_gene: TRBV6-2/TRBV6-3; abundance: NA; j_gene: TRBJ1-2; CDR3aa: CASSYQGSDGYTF; CDR3nt: TGTGCCAGCAGTTACCAGGGATCTGATGGCTACACCTTC
d_gene: TRBD2; v_gene: TRBV28; abundance: once; j_gene: TRBJ2-7; CDR3aa: CASNGVAGDYEQYF; CDR3nt: TGTGCCAGCAACGGGGTAGCGGGGGACTACGAGCAGTACTTC
d_gene: TRBD2; v_gene: TRBV18; abundance: NA; j_gene: TRBJ2-3; CDR3aa: CASSPGGGRLTDTQYF; CDR3nt: TGTGCCAGCTCACCCGGGGGGGGCCGCCTCACAGATACGCAGTATTTT
d_gene: TRBD2; v_gene: TRBV7-6; abundance: NA; j_gene: TRBJ2-2; CDR3aa: CASSIGAGGSSGELFF; CDR3nt: TGTGCCAGTTCAATTGGAGCGGGAGGGTCCTCCGGGGAGCTGTTTTTT
d_gene: TRBD1; v_gene: TRBV5-4; abundance: NA; j_gene: TRBJ2-7; CDR3aa: CASSSQGARNEQYF; CDR3nt: TGTGCCAGCAGCTCACAGGGGGCGAGGAACGAGCAGTACTTC
d_gene: NA; v_gene: TRBV5-4; abundance: NA; j_gene: TRBJ2-3; CDR3aa: CASSLVAGSTDTQYF; CDR3nt: TGTGCCAGCAGCTTGGTCGCAGGGAGCACAGATACGCAGTATTTT
d_gene: NA; v_gene: TRBV28; abundance: once; j_gene: TRBJ1-4; CDR3aa: CASSLRVQEKLFF; CDR3nt: TGTGCCAGCAGTTTGAGGGTACAGGAAAAACTGTTTTTT
d_gene: NA; v_gene: TRBV30; abundance: NA; j_gene: TRBJ1-1; CDR3aa: CAWTLRQNTEAFF; CDR3nt: TGTGCCTGGACTCTAAGACAGAACACTGAAGCTTTCTTT
d_gene: NA; v_gene: TRBV27; abundance: NA; j_gene: TRBJ2-1; CDR3aa: CASSLLGSSSYNEQFF; CDR3nt: TGTGCCAGCAGTTTACTGGGCTCCAGCTCCTACAATGAGCAGTTCTTC
d_gene: TRBD1; v_gene: TRBV5-1; abundance: once; j_gene: TRBJ2-5; CDR3aa: CASSNQGAQETQYF; CDR3nt: TGCGCCAGCTCTAATCAGGGGGCTCAAGAGACCCAGTACTTC
d_gene: TRBD1; v_gene: TRBV6-2/TRBV6-3; abundance: NA; j_gene: TRBJ1-4; CDR3aa: CASSYPAAGQGATNEKLFF; CDR3nt: TGTGCCAGCAGTTATCCCGCCGCGGGACAGGGTGCAACTAATGAAAAACTGTTTTTT
d_gene: NA; v_gene: TRBV2; abundance: NA; j_gene: TRBJ1-1; CDR3aa: CARQRGLVSSTEAFF; CDR3nt: TGTGCCAGGCAGCGGGGGTTAGTCTCGAGCACTGAAGCTTTCTTT
d_gene: TRBD1; v_gene: TRBV11-2; abundance: NA; j_gene: TRBJ2-1; CDR3aa: CASSLRDRDLFF; CDR3nt: TGTGCCAGCAGCTTAAGGGACAGGGATCTGTTCTTC
d_gene: TRBD2; v_gene: TRBV4-3; abundance: NA; j_gene: TRBJ2-1; CDR3aa: CASSHLTSGFSYNEQFF; CDR3nt: TGCGCCAGCAGCCACCTCACTAGCGGCTTCTCCTACAATGAGCAGTTCTTC
d_gene: TRBD1; v_gene: TRBV9; abundance: few; j_gene: TRBJ2-5; CDR3aa: CASSGGTGGRETQYF; CDR3nt: TGTGCCAGCAGCGGGGGGACAGGGGGCAGGGAGACCCAGTACTTC
d_gene: TRBD2; v_gene: TRBV6-6; abundance: NA; j_gene: TRBJ2-7; CDR3aa: CASSWGTSGTYEQYF; CDR3nt: TGTGCCAGCAGTTGGGGGACTAGCGGGACCTACGAGCAGTACTTC
d_gene: NA; v_gene: TRBV9; abundance: NA; j_gene: TRBJ2-1; CDR3aa: CASNRGGWSNEQFF; CDR3nt: TGTGCCAGCAACCGGGGAGGTTGGTCCAATGAGCAGTTCTTC
d_gene: NA; v_gene: TRBV29-1; abundance: NA; j_gene: TRBJ2-3; CDR3aa: CSVEGPDTQYF; CDR3nt: TGCAGCGTTGAAGGGCCAGATACGCAGTATTTT
d_gene: NA; v_gene: TRBV27; abundance: NA; j_gene: TRBJ2-2; CDR3aa: CASSLSSGIIPTGELFF; CDR3nt: TGTGCCAGCAGTTTATCGTCGGGTATAATACCCACCGGGGAGCTGTTTTTT
d_gene: NA; v_gene: TRBV11-3; abundance: NA; j_gene: TRBJ2-1; CDR3aa: CASSLGERNEQFF; CDR3nt: TGTGCCAGCAGCTTAGGCGAGCGGAATGAGCAGTTCTTC
d_gene: TRBD1; v_gene: TRBV11-3; abundance: NA; j_gene: TRBJ2-2; CDR3aa: CASSPRTGTGELFF; CDR3nt: TGTGCCAGCAGCCCTCGGACAGGCACCGGGGAGCTGTTTTTT
d_gene: TRBD2; v_gene: TRBV5-1; abundance: NA; j_gene: TRBJ2-1; CDR3aa: CASSVPPGGRAVEQFF; CDR3nt: TGCGCCAGCAGCGTCCCCCCTGGCGGGAGGGCCGTTGAGCAGTTCTTC
d_gene: TRBD2; v_gene: TRBV19; abundance: NA; j_gene: TRBJ2-7; CDR3aa: CASSRLAGANEQYF; CDR3nt: TGTGCCAGTAGTAGACTAGCGGGAGCCAACGAGCAGTACTTC
d_gene: NA; v_gene: TRBV28; abundance: few; j_gene: TRBJ1-5; CDR3aa: CASSLPQGRSNQPQHF; CDR3nt: TGTGCCAGCAGTTTGCCCCAGGGCAGATCAAATCAGCCCCAGCATTTT
d_gene: TRBD1; v_gene: TRBV6-6; abundance: NA; j_gene: TRBJ2-3; CDR3aa: CASSARDRGIADTQYF; CDR3nt: TGTGCCAGCAGTGCGCGGGACAGGGGTATTGCAGATACGCAGTATTTT
d_gene: TRBD1; v_gene: TRBV6-5; abundance: NA; j_gene: TRBJ2-7; CDR3aa: CASRNGQDTYEQYF; CDR3nt: TGTGCCAGCAGGAATGGACAGGATACCTACGAGCAGTACTTC
d_gene: NA; v_gene: TRBV11-2; abundance: NA; j_gene: TRBJ1-4; CDR3aa: CASSLGQASTNEKLFF; CDR3nt: TGTGCCAGCAGCCTAGGACAAGCCTCAACTAATGAAAAACTGTTTTTT
d_gene: NA; v_gene: TRBV10-1; abundance: NA; j_gene: TRBJ1-1; CDR3aa: CASSDGGGFENTEAFF; CDR3nt: TGCGCCAGCAGTGACGGGGGGGGATTTGAGAACACTGAAGCTTTCTTT